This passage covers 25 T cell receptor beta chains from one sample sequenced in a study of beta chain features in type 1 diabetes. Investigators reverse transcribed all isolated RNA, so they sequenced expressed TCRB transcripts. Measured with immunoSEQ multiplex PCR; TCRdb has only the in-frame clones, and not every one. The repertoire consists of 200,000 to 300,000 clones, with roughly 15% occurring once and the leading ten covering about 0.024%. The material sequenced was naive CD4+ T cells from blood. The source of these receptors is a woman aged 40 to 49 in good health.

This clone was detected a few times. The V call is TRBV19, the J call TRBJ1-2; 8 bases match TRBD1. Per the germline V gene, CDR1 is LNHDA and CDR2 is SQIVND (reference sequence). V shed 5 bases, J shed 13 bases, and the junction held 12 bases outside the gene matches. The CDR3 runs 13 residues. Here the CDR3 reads CASSPQRQGSVTF. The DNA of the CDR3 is TGTGCCAGTAGTCCCCAAAGACAGGGGAGTGTCACCTTC.

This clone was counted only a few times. The CDR3 DNA reads TGTGCCAGCAGCGCGGGGGGCTGGACTGAAGCTTTCTTT. Translating gives CASSAGGWTEAFF. The chain links TRBV9 to TRBJ1-1; D possibly corresponds to TRBD1 (6 bases). Germline V gene data show CDR1 as SGDLS and CDR2 as YYNGEE. The CDR3 has 13 residues. Trimming took 3 bases from V and 5 from J, leaving 11 bases between them.

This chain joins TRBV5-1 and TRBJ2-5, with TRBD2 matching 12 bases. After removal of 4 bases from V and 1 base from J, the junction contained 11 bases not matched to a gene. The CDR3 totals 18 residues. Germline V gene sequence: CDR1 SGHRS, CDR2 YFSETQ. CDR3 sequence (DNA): TGCGCCAGCAGCATAGGACTAGCGGGGAACCAAATCCAAGAGACCCAGTACTTC. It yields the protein CASSIGLAGNQIQETQYF.

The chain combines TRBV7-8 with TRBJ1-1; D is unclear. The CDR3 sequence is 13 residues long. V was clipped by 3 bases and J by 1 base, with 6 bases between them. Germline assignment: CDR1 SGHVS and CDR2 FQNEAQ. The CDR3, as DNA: TGTGCCAGCAGCTTTCTAGAGAACACTGAAGCTTTCTTT. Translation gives CASSFLENTEAFF.

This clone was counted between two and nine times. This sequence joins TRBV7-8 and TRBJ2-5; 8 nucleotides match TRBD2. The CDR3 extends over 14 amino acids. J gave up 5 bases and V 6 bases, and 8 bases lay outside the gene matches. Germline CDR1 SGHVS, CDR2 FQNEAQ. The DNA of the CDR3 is TGTGCCAGCAGGCCGGGGACTAGGTTGGAGACCCAGTACTTC. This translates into CASRPGTRLETQYF. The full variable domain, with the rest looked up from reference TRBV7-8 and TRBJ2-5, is GAGVSQSPRYKVAKRGQDVALRCDPISGHVSLFWYQQALGQGPEFLTYFQNEAQLDKSGLPSDRFFAERPEGSVSTLKIQRTQQEDSAVYLCASRPGTRLETQYFGPGTRLLVL.

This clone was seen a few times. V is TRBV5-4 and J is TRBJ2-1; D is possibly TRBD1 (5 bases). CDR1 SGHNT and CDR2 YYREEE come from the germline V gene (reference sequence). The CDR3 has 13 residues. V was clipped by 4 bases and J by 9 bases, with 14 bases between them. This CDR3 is CASSPYRIPEQFF. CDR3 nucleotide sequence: TGTGCCAGCAGCCCATACAGGATACCTGAGCAGTTCTTC.

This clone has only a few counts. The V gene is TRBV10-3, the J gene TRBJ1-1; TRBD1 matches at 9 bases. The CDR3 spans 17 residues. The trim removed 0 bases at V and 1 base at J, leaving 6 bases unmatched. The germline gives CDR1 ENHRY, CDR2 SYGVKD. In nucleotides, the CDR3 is TGTGCCATCAGTGAGTCCCAGGGACAGGGAGGGAACACTGAAGCTTTCTTT. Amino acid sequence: CAISESQGQGGNTEAFF.

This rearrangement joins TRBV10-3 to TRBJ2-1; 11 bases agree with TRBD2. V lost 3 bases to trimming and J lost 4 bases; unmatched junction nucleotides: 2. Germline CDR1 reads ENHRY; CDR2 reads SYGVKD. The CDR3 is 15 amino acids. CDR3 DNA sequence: TGTGCCATCAGTGATAGCGGGGGGGCTTACAATGAGCAGTTCTTC. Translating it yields CAISDSGGAYNEQFF.

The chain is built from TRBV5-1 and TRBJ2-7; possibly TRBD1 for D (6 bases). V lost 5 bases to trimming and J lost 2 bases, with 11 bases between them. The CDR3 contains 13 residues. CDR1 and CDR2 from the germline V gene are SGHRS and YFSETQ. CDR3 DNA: TGCGCCAGCAGAAGGGACAATACCTACGAGCAGTACTTC. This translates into CASRRDNTYEQYF.

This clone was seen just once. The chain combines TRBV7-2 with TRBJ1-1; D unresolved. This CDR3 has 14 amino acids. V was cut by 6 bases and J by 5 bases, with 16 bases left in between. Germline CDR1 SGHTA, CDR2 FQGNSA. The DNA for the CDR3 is TGTGCCAGCAGGGAGGGCCCCGCCTTTACTGAAGCTTTCTTT. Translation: CASREGPAFTEAFF.

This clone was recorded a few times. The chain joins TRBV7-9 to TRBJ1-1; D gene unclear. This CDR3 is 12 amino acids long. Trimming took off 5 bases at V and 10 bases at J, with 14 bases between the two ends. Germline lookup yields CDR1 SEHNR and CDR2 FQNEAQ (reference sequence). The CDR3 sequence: CASSLGRGAAFF. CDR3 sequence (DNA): TGTGCCAGCAGCCTCGGTCGGGGAGCAGCTTTCTTT.

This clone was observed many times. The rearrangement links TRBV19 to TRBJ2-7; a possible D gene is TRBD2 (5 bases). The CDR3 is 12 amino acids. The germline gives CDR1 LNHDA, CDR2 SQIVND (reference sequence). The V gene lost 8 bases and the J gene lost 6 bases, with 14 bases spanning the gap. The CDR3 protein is CASGPGRSEQYF. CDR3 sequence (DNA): TGTGCCAGTGGGCCGGGAAGGAGCGAGCAGTACTTC.

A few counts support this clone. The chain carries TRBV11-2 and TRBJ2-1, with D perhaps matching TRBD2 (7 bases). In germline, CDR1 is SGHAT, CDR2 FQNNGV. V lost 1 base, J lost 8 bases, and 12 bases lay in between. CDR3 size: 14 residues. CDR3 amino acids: CASSLGWGGDEQFF. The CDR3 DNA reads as TGTGCCAGCAGCTTAGGCTGGGGGGGCGATGAGCAGTTCTTC. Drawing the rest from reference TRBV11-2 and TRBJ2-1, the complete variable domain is EAGVAQSPRYKIIEKRQSVAFWCNPISGHATLYWYQQILGQGPKLLIQFQNNGVVDDSQLPKDRFSAERLKGVDSTLKIQPAKLEDSAVYLCASSLGWGGDEQFFGPGTRLTVL.

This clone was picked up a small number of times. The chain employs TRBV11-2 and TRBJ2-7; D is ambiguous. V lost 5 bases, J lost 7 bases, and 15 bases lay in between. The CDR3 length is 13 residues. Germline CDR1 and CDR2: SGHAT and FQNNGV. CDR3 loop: CASSPILTWEQYF. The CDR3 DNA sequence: TGTGCCAGCAGCCCTATCCTTACCTGGGAGCAGTACTTC. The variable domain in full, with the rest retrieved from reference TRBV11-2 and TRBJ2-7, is EAGVAQSPRYKIIEKRQSVAFWCNPISGHATLYWYQQILGQGPKLLIQFQNNGVVDDSQLPKDRFSAERLKGVDSTLKIQPAKLEDSAVYLCASSPILTWEQYFGPGTRLTVT.

In DNA form, the CDR3 reads TGTGCCAGCAGCCCCGGGACACAAGTCTATGGCTACACCTTC. Protein product: CASSPGTQVYGYTF. The rearrangement uses TRBV7-8 and TRBJ1-2, with D maybe TRBD1 (6 bases). The V and J ends lost 5 bases and 4 bases respectively, with 14 bases between them. The CDR3 has 14 residues. CDR1 SGHVS and CDR2 FQNEAQ come from the germline V gene.

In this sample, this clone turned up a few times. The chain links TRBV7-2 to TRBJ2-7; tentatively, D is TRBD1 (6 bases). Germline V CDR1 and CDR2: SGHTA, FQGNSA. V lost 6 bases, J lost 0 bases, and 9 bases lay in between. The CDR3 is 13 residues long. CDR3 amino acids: CASREQGSYEQYF. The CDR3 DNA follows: TGTGCCAGCAGAGAACAGGGCTCCTACGAGCAGTACTTC.

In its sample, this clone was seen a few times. The DNA for the CDR3 is TGCGCCAGCAGGACCGGGGAGGGCACAGATACGCAGTATTTT. Its protein is CASRTGEGTDTQYF. The V gene is TRBV5-1, the J gene TRBJ2-3; possibly TRBD2 for D (6 bases). Germline CDR1 is SGHRS and CDR2 is YFSETQ. This CDR3 contains 14 residues. The V and J ends lost 5 bases and 1 base respectively, with 11 bases between them.

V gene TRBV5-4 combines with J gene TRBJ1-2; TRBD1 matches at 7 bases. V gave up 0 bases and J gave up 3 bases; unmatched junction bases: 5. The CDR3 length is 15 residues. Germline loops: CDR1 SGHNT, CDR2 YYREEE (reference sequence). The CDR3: CASSLAFQGDYGYTF. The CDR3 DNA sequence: TGTGCCAGCAGCTTGGCCTTTCAGGGGGACTATGGCTACACCTTC.

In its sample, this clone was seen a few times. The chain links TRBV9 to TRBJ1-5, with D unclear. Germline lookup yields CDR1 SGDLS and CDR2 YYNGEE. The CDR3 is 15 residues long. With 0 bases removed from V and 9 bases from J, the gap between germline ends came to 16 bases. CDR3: CASSVDGASRSPQHF. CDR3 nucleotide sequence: TGTGCCAGCAGCGTAGACGGAGCCAGTCGATCGCCCCAGCATTTT.

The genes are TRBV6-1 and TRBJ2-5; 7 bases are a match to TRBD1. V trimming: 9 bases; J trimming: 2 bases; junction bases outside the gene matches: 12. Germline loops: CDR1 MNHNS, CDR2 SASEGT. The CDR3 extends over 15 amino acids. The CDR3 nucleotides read TGTGCCAGTGGGACAGCCCCCATGCGGCAAGAGACCCAGTACTTC. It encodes CASGTAPMRQETQYF.

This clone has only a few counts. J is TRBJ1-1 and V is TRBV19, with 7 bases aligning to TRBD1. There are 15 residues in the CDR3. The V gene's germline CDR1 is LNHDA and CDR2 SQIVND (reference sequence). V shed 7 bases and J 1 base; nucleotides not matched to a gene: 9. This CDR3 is CASKQGQVWNTEAFF. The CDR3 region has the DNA TGTGCCAGTAAGCAAGGACAGGTTTGGAACACTGAAGCTTTCTTT.

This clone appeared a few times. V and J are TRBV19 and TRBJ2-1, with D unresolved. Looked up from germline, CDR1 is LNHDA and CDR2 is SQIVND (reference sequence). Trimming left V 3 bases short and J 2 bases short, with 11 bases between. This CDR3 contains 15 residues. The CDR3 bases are TGTGCCAGTAGTATTATTGCTAGAGCCTACAATGAGCAGTTCTTC. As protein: CASSIIARAYNEQFF. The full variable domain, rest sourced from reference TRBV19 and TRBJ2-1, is DGGITQSPKYLFRKEGQNVTLSCEQNLNHDAMYWYRQDPGQGLRLIYYSQIVNDFQKGDIAEGYSVSREKKESFPLTVTSAQKNPTAFYLCASSIIARAYNEQFFGPGTRLTVL.

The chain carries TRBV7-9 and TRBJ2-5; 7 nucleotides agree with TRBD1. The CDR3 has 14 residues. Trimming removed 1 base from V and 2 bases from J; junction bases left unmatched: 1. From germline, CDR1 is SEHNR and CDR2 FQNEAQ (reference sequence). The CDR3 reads CASSLGTGQETQYF. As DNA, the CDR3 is TGTGCCAGCAGCTTAGGGACAGGTCAAGAGACCCAGTACTTC.

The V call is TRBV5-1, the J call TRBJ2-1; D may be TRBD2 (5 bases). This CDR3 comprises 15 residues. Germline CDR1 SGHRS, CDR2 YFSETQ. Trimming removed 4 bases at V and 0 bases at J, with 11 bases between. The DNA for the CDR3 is TGCGCCAGCAGCACGACTACATCCTCCTACAATGAGCAGTTCTTC. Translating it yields CASSTTTSSYNEQFF.

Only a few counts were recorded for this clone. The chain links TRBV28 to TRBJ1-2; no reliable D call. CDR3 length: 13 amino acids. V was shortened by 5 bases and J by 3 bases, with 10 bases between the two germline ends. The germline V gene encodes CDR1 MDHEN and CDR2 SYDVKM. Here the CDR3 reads CASSLQADYGYTF. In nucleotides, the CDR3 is TGTGCCAGCAGTCTGCAGGCCGACTATGGCTACACCTTC.